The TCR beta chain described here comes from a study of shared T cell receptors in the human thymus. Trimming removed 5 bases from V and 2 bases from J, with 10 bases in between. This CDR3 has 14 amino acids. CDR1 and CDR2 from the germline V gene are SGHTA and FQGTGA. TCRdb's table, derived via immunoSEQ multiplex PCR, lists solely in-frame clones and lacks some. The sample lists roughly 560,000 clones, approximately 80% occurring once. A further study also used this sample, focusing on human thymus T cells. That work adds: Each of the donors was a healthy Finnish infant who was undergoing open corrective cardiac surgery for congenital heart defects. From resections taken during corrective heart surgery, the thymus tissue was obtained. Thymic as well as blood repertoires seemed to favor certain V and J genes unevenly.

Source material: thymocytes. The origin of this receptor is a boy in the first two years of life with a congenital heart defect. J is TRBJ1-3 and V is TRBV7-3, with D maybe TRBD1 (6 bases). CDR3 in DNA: TGTGCCAGCAGCCCCGACAGGACTGGAAACACCATATATTTT. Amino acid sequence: CASSPDRTGNTIYF.